This passage covers 32 T cell receptor beta chains from one sample sequenced in a study of cytomegalovirus exposure and HLA in healthy donors. Libraries were prepared by immunoSEQ multiplex PCR; TCRdb keeps only in-frame clonotypes and omits some of them. Of around 180,000 clones listed, around four fifths were seen once; the top ten hold roughly 6.5%. The sequencing input was PBMCs. These receptors all stem from a man aged 18 to 29 in good health and CMV-seropositive.

The chain couples TRBV28 to TRBJ2-7; TRBD2 agrees at 12 bases. J gave up 2 bases and V 6 bases, and 2 bases lay outside the gene matches. The length of the CDR3 is 14 residues. CDR1 is MDHEN and CDR2 is SYDVKM in the germline V gene. The DNA for the CDR3 is TGTGCCAGCAGACCTAGCGGGAGGGCCTACGAGCAGTACTTC. It is translated as CASRPSGRAYEQYF.

The gene calls are TRBV7-2 and TRBJ2-5; 9 positions agree with TRBD1. J gave up 4 bases and V 4 bases, and 4 bases lay outside the gene matches. Germline V CDR1 and CDR2: SGHTA, FQGNSA. This CDR3 spans 14 amino acids. CDR3 coding DNA: TGTGCCAGCAGCTCGGGACAGGGCGGAGAGACCCAGTACTTC. It yields the protein CASSSGQGGETQYF.

This clone has just one count. This rearrangement joins TRBV5-1 to TRBJ2-3, with 11 bases matching TRBD2. J was trimmed by 2 bases and V by 0 bases; bases with no gene match: 5. The CDR3 runs 17 residues. The germline V gene encodes CDR1 SGHRS and CDR2 YFSETQ. The CDR3 bases are TGCGCCAGCAGCTTGGGGAATAGCGGGAGGGCCACAGATACGCAGTATTTT. Residues: CASSLGNSGRATDTQYF. The full variable domain, rest sourced from reference TRBV5-1 and TRBJ2-3, is KAGVTQTPRYLIKTRGQQVTLSCSPISGHRSVSWYQQTPGQGLQFLFEYFSETQRNKGNFPGRFSGRQFSNSRSEMNVSTLELGDSALYLCASSLGNSGRATDTQYFGPGTRLTVL.

This clone appeared once. V is TRBV20-1 and J is TRBJ2-7, with D uncertain. There are 11 residues in the CDR3. Trimming took off 0 bases at V and 3 bases at J, with 3 bases between the two ends. Germline V CDR1 and CDR2: DFQATT, SNEGSKA (reference sequence). CDR3 DNA: TGCAGTGCTAGAGACTTCTACGAGCAGTACTTC. It yields the protein CSARDFYEQYF.

A single count supports this clone. The chain is built from TRBV9 and TRBJ2-4, with 16 bases lining up with TRBD2. The V gene end was trimmed by 4 bases and the J gene end by 7 bases; junction bases not matched to a gene: 11. The CDR3 is 18 residues long. Per the germline V gene, CDR1 is SGDLS and CDR2 is YYNGEE. The chain's CDR3 is CASSPSRPGLAGGNIQYF. CDR3 nucleotides: TGTGCCAGCAGCCCCTCACGACCGGGACTAGCGGGAGGGAACATTCAGTACTTC.

This clone has just one count. This chain joins TRBV9 and TRBJ2-5; D unclear. Germline V gene lookup returns CDR1 SGDLS and CDR2 YYNGEE. The CDR3 is made up of 15 amino acids. Trimming shortened V by 0 bases and J by 7 bases, and 16 bases separated the two germline ends. The CDR3 sequence is CASSVEAATPWTQYF. CDR3 DNA: TGTGCCAGCAGCGTAGAGGCGGCTACCCCATGGACCCAGTACTTC.

The gene calls are TRBV4-2 and TRBJ2-1, with 14 nucleotides matching TRBD2. The germline gives CDR1 LGHNA, CDR2 YNFKEQ. Trimming took 4 bases from V and 7 from J; bases not matched to a gene: 15. This CDR3 is built from 19 residues. The CDR3 protein is CASSPPSGLAGGPWNEQFF. In nucleotides, the CDR3 is TGTGCCAGCAGCCCTCCGAGTGGACTAGCGGGAGGACCTTGGAATGAGCAGTTCTTC.

This clone has just a few counts. V is TRBV29-1 and J is TRBJ2-2; TRBD1 aligns across 8 bases. The V and J ends lost 3 bases and 2 bases, in that order; junction bases with no gene match: 2. Germline assignment: CDR1 SQVTM and CDR2 ANQGSEA. The CDR3 runs to 14 residues. The CDR3 is CSVDAGGNTGELFF. DNA of the CDR3: TGCAGCGTTGATGCAGGGGGCAACACCGGGGAGCTGTTTTTT.

The CDR3 sequence is CASSYSGGASYEQYF. The CDR3 DNA reads TGTGCCAGCAGCTACTCAGGGGGAGCTTCCTACGAGCAGTACTTC. This sequence joins TRBV27 and TRBJ2-7, with TRBD1 identical over 7 bases. The ends lost 6 bases at V and 1 base at J; junction bases unmatched: 9. This CDR3 is 15 amino acids long. The germline V gene has CDR1 MNHEY and CDR2 SMNVEV (reference sequence).

The V gene is TRBV27, the J gene TRBJ2-1, with D tentatively TRBD2 (6 bases). Trimming shortened V by 3 bases and J by 2 bases, and 8 bases separated the two germline ends. Germline CDR1 reads MNHEY; CDR2 reads SMNVEV (reference sequence). This CDR3 spans 14 amino acids. The CDR3 nucleotides are TGTGCCAGCAGTTTCGGGACTCCCTACAATGAGCAGTTCTTC. Translated, it gives CASSFGTPYNEQFF.

This clone appeared a single time. The V gene is TRBV2, the J gene TRBJ2-1; 12 bases are a match to TRBD2. V lost 8 bases and J lost 2; bases outside the gene matches: 13. Germline CDR1 and CDR2: SNHLY and FYNNEI. The CDR3 has 18 amino acids. The CDR3 region is CASEGVTSGSLAYNEQFF. DNA for the CDR3: TGTGCCAGCGAGGGGGTGACTAGCGGGAGTCTAGCCTACAATGAGCAGTTCTTC.

This clone was picked up a small number of times. V and J are TRBV27 and TRBJ1-2, with 8 bases that match TRBD1. There are 12 residues in the CDR3. Per the germline V gene, CDR1 is MNHEY and CDR2 is SMNVEV (reference sequence). Trimming took 6 bases from V and 9 from J; bases not matched to a gene: 6. The chain's CDR3 is CASSRQGFSYTF. The CDR3 region has the DNA TGTGCCAGCAGCAGACAGGGGTTCAGCTACACCTTC.

The gene calls are TRBV6-1 and TRBJ2-7; TRBD2 matches at 8 bases. Germline values: CDR1 MNHNS, CDR2 SASEGT. Germline trimming cut 2 bases from V and 3 bases from J; bases unmatched to any gene: 3. The CDR3 covers 14 residues. CDR3: CASSESGRDYEQYF. Written as DNA, the CDR3 is TGTGCCAGCAGTGAAAGCGGGAGAGACTACGAGCAGTACTTC.

The rearrangement uses TRBV5-6 and TRBJ2-1, with 7 bases lining up with TRBD1. Germline values: CDR1 SGHDT, CDR2 YYEEEE. This CDR3 is 13 amino acids long. Unmatched junction bases numbered 6, after V lost 0 bases and J lost 12 bases. CDR3 region: CASSLDRGEVQFF. The CDR3 DNA reads TGTGCCAGCAGCTTGGACAGGGGAGAAGTGCAGTTCTTC.

The genes are TRBV19 and TRBJ2-5; tentative D call: TRBD2 (6 bases). The V end lost 5 bases, the J end lost 5 bases, and 15 bases lay between the germline ends. Germline values: CDR1 LNHDA, CDR2 SQIVND (reference sequence). The CDR3 covers 14 residues. The CDR3 bases are TGTGCCAGTAGTCGTCCGGGAGTCTTCGAGACCCAGTACTTC. Its translation is CASSRPGVFETQYF.

Worth noting for this clone: The identical CDR3 is also encoded by other nucleotide sequences in the sample. This chain joins TRBV18 and TRBJ2-3, with 9 nucleotides matching TRBD1. J was trimmed by 1 base and V by 1 base; bases with no gene match: 0. The length of the CDR3 is 15 residues. CDR1 and CDR2 (germline): KGHSH, LQKENI. In nucleotides, the CDR3 is TGTGCCAGCTCACCACGGGACAGGGGCACAGATACGCAGTATTTT. It specifies CASSPRDRGTDTQYF.

V is TRBV6-1 and J is TRBJ2-7, with D perhaps TRBD1 (5 bases). Germline assignment: CDR1 MNHNS and CDR2 SASEGT. The CDR3 runs to 9 residues. CDR3 residues: CASSEVGVV. For the CDR3, the DNA is TGTGCCAGCAGTGAAGTAGGGGTGGTC.

This sequence joins TRBV5-4 and TRBJ2-4; 8 bases agree with TRBD2. V trimming: 5 bases; J trimming: 8 bases; junction bases outside the gene matches: 18. Germline-derived CDR1 and CDR2 are SGHNT and YYREEE (reference sequence). The CDR3 has 17 amino acids. The CDR3: CASSFPPGLGRGDIQYF. The CDR3 DNA follows: TGTGCCAGCAGTTTCCCCCCGGGACTAGGCCGAGGGGACATTCAGTACTTC.

The genes are TRBV27 and TRBJ2-3, with TRBD2 identical over 8 bases. The CDR3 contains 15 residues. V trimming: 2 bases; J trimming: 5 bases; junction bases outside the gene matches: 6. Germline-derived CDR1 and CDR2 are MNHEY and SMNVEV (reference sequence). The CDR3 DNA is TGTGCCAGCAGTTTAGGGGTCGGGGGGGGAGATACGCAGTATTTT. This encodes CASSLGVGGGDTQYF.

In DNA form, the CDR3 reads TGTGCCAGCAAGACACAGGTCTCGAACACCGGGGAGCTGTTTTTT. This codes for CASKTQVSNTGELFF. This chain joins TRBV11-2 and TRBJ2-2; tentatively, D is TRBD1 (5 bases). Germline assignment: CDR1 SGHAT and CDR2 FQNNGV. V was shortened by 7 bases and J by 0 bases, with 12 bases between the two germline ends. CDR3 size: 15 residues.

The chain carries TRBV5-1 and TRBJ2-1; tentatively, D is TRBD1 (6 bases). CDR3 size: 15 residues. The germline V gene encodes CDR1 SGHRS and CDR2 YFSETQ. V was trimmed by 0 bases and J by 8 bases, leaving 15 bases between them. CDR3 residues: CASSLVGTQIDEQFF. The CDR3 DNA is TGCGCCAGCAGCTTGGTCGGGACACAGATCGATGAGCAGTTCTTC.

V usage is TRBV4-3 and J usage is TRBJ2-6, with D unresolved. V was pared by 1 base and J by 0 bases, with 10 bases between. This CDR3 spans 17 amino acids. The germline V gene has CDR1 LGHNA and CDR2 YSLEER. CDR3 amino acids: CASSQVATSSGANVLTF. CDR3 in DNA: TGCGCCAGCAGCCAAGTGGCCACAAGCTCTGGGGCCAACGTCCTGACTTTC.

The chain is built from TRBV19 and TRBJ2-1, with TRBD2 identical over 7 bases. This CDR3 has 13 residues. The V gene's germline CDR1 is LNHDA and CDR2 SQIVND (reference sequence). With V trimmed by 9 bases and J by 0 bases, 2 bases remained unmatched. This chain's CDR3 is CASLAASYNEQFF. The DNA for the CDR3 is TGTGCCAGCCTAGCGGCCTCCTACAATGAGCAGTTCTTC.

The CDR3 protein is CASSLRTSAASEQYF. Written as DNA, the CDR3 is TGTGCCAGCAGCTTACGGACTAGCGCGGCCTCCGAGCAGTACTTC. The chain joins TRBV7-2 to TRBJ2-7; 9 positions match TRBD2. CDR3 size: 15 residues. Per the germline V gene, CDR1 is SGHTA and CDR2 is FQGNSA. V was clipped by 2 bases and J by 6 bases; unmatched bases: 8.

The V call is TRBV11-2, the J call TRBJ1-2; 11 positions agree with TRBD1. CDR1 SGHAT and CDR2 FQNNGV come from the germline V gene. The V and J ends lost 3 bases and 9 bases, in that order; junction bases with no gene match: 6. The CDR3 extends over 14 amino acids. CDR3 protein: CASSFLGQGASYTF. DNA of the CDR3: TGTGCCAGCAGCTTTTTAGGACAGGGGGCGAGCTACACCTTC.

The rearrangement links TRBV7-2 to TRBJ2-1, with 8 bases that match TRBD2. Germline V gene data show CDR1 as SGHTA and CDR2 as FQGNSA. V lost 10 bases to trimming and J lost 3 bases; unmatched junction nucleotides: 5. The CDR3 has 13 residues. The CDR3 region has the DNA TGTGCCACCAGGGCGGGAGGCTACAATGAGCAGTTCTTC. The encoded protein is CATRAGGYNEQFF.

This clone appeared a single time. This CDR3 is CASSFVQRGAGGYTF. CDR3 bases: TGTGCCAGCAGCTTCGTGCAAAGAGGGGCGGGAGGCTACACCTTC. The chain recombines TRBV5-4 with TRBJ1-2; D is perhaps TRBD1 (5 bases). CDR3 length: 15 residues. V lost 2 bases to trimming and J lost 8 bases, with 19 bases between them. Germline V gene sequence: CDR1 SGHNT, CDR2 YYREEE (reference sequence).

In its sample, this clone was seen a few times. The rearrangement joins TRBV2 to TRBJ2-2; TRBD1 matches at 7 bases. The germline V gene encodes CDR1 SNHLY and CDR2 FYNNEI. This CDR3 is 14 amino acids long. Trimming took 6 bases from V and 0 from J; bases not matched to a gene: 1. This chain's CDR3 is CASRDRTNTGELFF. The CDR3 DNA reads TGTGCCAGCAGGGACAGGACGAACACCGGGGAGCTGTTTTTT.

This clone was recorded a few times. The rearrangement joins TRBV5-6 to TRBJ2-1; D unresolved. V was pared by 2 bases and J by 7 bases, with 16 bases between. The CDR3 is 15 amino acids. Germline loops: CDR1 SGHDT, CDR2 YYEEEE. CDR3 DNA: TGTGCCAGCAGCTTCTCCCCCCAGCGTACTAATGAGCAGTTCTTC. Its protein product is CASSFSPQRTNEQFF.

The genes are TRBV18 and TRBJ2-3; the match to TRBD2 covers 8 bases. The junction had 9 bases not matched to a gene; V was cut back by 6 bases and J by 4 bases. The germline V gene encodes CDR1 KGHSH and CDR2 LQKENI. This CDR3 region has 15 residues. CDR3 nucleotides: TGTGCCAGCTCGCCCCTAGCGGGCATTTCAGATACGCAGTATTTT. Translation gives CASSPLAGISDTQYF.

This chain uses TRBV25-1 with TRBJ2-5, with D maybe TRBD2 (6 bases). The CDR3 runs to 13 residues. V was clipped by 1 base and J by 5 bases, with 8 bases between them. The germline gives CDR1 MGHDK, CDR2 SYGVNS. CDR3 bases: TGTGCCAGCAGTGAATGGGGGGTGGAGACCCAGTACTTC. Encoded protein: CASSEWGVETQYF.

This sequence joins TRBV7-3 and TRBJ2-7; 9 nucleotides agree with TRBD1. J gave up 4 bases and V 4 bases, and 11 bases lay outside the gene matches. Germline-derived CDR1 and CDR2 are SGHTA and FQGTGA. This CDR3 is 16 amino acids long. The CDR3 reads CASSSNSGQGIYEQYF. The CDR3, as DNA: TGTGCCAGCAGCTCTAATTCCGGACAGGGGATTTACGAGCAGTACTTC. Together with reference TRBV7-3 and TRBJ2-7, the CDR3 gives the full variable domain: GAGVSQTPSNKVTEKGKYVELRCDPISGHTALYWYRQSLGQGPEFLIYFQGTGAADDSGLPNDRFFAVRPEGSVSTLKIQRTERGDSAVYLCASSSNSGQGIYEQYFGPGTRLTVT.